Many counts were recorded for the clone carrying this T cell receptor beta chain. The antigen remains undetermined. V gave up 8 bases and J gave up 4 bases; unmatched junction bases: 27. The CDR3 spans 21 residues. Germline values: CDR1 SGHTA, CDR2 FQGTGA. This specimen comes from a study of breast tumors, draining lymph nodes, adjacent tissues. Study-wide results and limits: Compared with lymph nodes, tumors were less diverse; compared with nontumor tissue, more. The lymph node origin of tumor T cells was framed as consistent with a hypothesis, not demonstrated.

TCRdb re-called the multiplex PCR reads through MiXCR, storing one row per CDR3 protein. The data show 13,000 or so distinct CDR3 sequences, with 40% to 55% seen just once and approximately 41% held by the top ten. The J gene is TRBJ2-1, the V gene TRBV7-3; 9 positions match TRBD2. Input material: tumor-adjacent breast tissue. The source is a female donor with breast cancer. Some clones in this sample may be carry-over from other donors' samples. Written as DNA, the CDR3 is TGTGCCAGCGGCTCCCGATCTAGCGGGAAGAACTTACAACGCTCTTACAATGAGCAGTTCTTC. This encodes CASGSRSSGKNLQRSYNEQFF. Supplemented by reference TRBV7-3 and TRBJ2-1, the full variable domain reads GAGVSQTPSNKVTEKGKYVELRCDPISGHTALYWYRQSLGQGPEFLIYFQGTGAADDSGLPNDRFFAVRPEGSVSTLKIQRTERGDSAVYLCASGSRSSGKNLQRSYNEQFFGPGTRLTVL.